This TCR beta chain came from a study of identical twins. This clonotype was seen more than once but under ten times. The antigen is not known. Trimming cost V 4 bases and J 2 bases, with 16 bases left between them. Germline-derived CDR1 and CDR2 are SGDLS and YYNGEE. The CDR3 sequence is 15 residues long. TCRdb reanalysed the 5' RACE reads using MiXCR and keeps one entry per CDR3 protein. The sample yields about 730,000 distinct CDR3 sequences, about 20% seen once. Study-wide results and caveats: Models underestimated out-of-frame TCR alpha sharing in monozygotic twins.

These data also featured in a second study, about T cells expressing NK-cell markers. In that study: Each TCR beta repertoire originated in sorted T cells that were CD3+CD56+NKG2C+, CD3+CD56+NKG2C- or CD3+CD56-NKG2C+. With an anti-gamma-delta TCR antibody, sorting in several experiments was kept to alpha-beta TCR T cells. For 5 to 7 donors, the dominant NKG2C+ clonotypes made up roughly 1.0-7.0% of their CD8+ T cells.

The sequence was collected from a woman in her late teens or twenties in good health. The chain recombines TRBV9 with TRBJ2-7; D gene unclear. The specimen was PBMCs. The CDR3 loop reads CASSPTSLETYEQYF. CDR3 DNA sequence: TGTGCCAGCAGCCCAACCTCATTGGAGACCTACGAGCAGTACTTC.